What follows are 26 T cell receptor beta chains derived from one specimen sequenced in a study of blood T cell repertoires in COVID-19. Profiling relied on immunoSEQ multiplex PCR, and the TCRdb table lists in-frame clones only, not all of them. The sample includes about 160,000 clones, roughly 88% of them seen just once. The specimen sequenced was PBMCs or T cells enriched from blood (not recorded which). The receptors come from a woman aged 45-60 years who had recovered from COVID-19.

CDR3 sequence reads: CASSWGTGGSYEQYF. CDR3 DNA sequence: TGTGCCAGTAGTTGGGGGACAGGGGGCTCATACGAGCAGTACTTC. This chain links TRBV19 with TRBJ2-7, with 12 bases fitting TRBD1. The CDR3 runs 15 residues. Germline lookup yields CDR1 LNHDA and CDR2 SQIVND (reference sequence). V shed 5 bases, J shed 4 bases, and the junction held 6 bases outside the gene matches.

With regard to this clone: A junction end diverges from the germline sequence, so it may reflect a read error. This chain links TRBV7-7 with TRBJ2-2; D possibly corresponds to TRBD1 (6 bases). The CDR3 extends over 15 amino acids. Germline loops: CDR1 SSHAT, CDR2 FNYEAQ (reference sequence). Here the CDR3 DNA reads TGTGCTAGCAGCCCGAACAGGGCGAACACCGGGGAGCTGTTTTTT. Translating gives CASSPNRANTGELFF.

Only one count was recorded for this clone. This chain uses TRBV4-2 with TRBJ1-2; 10 bases match TRBD1. CDR1 and CDR2 from the germline V gene are LGHNA and YNFKEQ. This CDR3 is 15 amino acids long. J was trimmed by 4 bases and V by 0 bases; bases with no gene match: 2. CDR3 region: CASSQEGQGRYGYTF. DNA for the CDR3: TGTGCCAGCAGCCAAGAGGGACAGGGGCGCTATGGCTACACCTTC.

V usage is TRBV25-1 and J usage is TRBJ2-1; D unresolved. The CDR3 has 11 amino acids. CDR1 is MGHDK and CDR2 is SYGVNS in the germline V gene. V was trimmed by 6 bases and J by 5 bases, leaving 5 bases between them. The DNA of the CDR3 is TGTGCCAGCAGAGAGGACAATGAGCAGTTCTTC. It translates to CASREDNEQFF.

This clone was picked up a small number of times. V usage is TRBV6-5 and J usage is TRBJ1-4; no clear D. V was shortened by 5 bases and J by 5 bases, with 9 bases between the two germline ends. The CDR3 runs to 13 residues. Germline CDR1 and CDR2: MNHEY and SVGAGI. The CDR3 reads CASSLDWNEKLFF. CDR3 sequence (DNA): TGTGCCAGCAGTCTTGACTGGAATGAAAAACTGTTTTTT.

This clone turned up a few times. The chain recombines TRBV9 with TRBJ2-7; TRBD2 aligns across 12 bases. The CDR3 has 15 amino acids. Losses at the gene ends were 3 bases for V and 9 bases for J; bases not matched to a gene: 10. The germline gives CDR1 SGDLS, CDR2 YYNGEE. The CDR3 DNA reads TGTGCCAGCAGCGCCACTAGCGGGGGGCCGTCGGGGCAGTACTTC. Its protein is CASSATSGGPSGQYF.

This clone has only one observation. The genes are TRBV5-1 and TRBJ1-2; 11 nucleotides match TRBD1. The CDR3 sequence is 14 residues long. J lost 6 bases, V lost 4 bases, and 5 bases had no gene match. Germline CDR1 is SGHRS and CDR2 is YFSETQ. As DNA, the CDR3 is TGCGCCAGCAGCCGTCCGGGACAGGGGGATGGCTACACCTTC. Protein sequence: CASSRPGQGDGYTF.

This clone was detected once. CDR3 protein: CASSFPQGDGYTF. In nucleotides, the CDR3 is TGTGCCAGCAGCTTCCCACAGGGAGATGGCTACACCTTC. This rearrangement joins TRBV11-1 to TRBJ1-2, with D perhaps matching TRBD1 (6 bases). Between the trimmed V and J ends, which lost 3 bases and 6 bases, there was a span of 11 bases. There are 13 residues in the CDR3. Per the germline V gene, CDR1 is SGHAT and CDR2 is FQDESV (reference sequence).

In this sample, this clone turned up once. The chain couples TRBV28 to TRBJ2-5; a weak D match, TRBD2 (6 bases). The CDR3 extends over 13 amino acids. Trimming took off 5 bases at V and 3 bases at J, with 10 bases between the two ends. Germline CDR1 is MDHEN and CDR2 is SYDVKM. CDR3 loop: CASSHGGEETQYF. As DNA, the CDR3 is TGTGCCAGCAGTCATGGAGGGGAAGAGACCCAGTACTTC. Variable domain in full (rest from reference TRBV28 and TRBJ2-5): DVKVTQSSRYLVKRTGEKVFLECVQDMDHENMFWYRQDPGLGLRLIYFSYDVKMKEKGDIPEGYSVSREKKERFSLILESASTNQTSMYLCASSHGGEETQYFGPGTRLLVL.

The rearrangement joins TRBV7-9 to TRBJ1-2; TRBD1 matches 8 bases. Germline V CDR1 and CDR2: SEHNR, FQNEAQ (reference sequence). The CDR3 sequence is 14 residues long. J was trimmed by 2 bases and V by 5 bases; bases with no gene match: 4. CDR3 DNA: TGTGCCAGCAGCCCCCGACAGGGGAACTATGGCTACACCTTC. Translation: CASSPRQGNYGYTF.

The V gene is TRBV7-8, the J gene TRBJ1-1, with D tentatively TRBD1 (5 bases). Germline V gene sequence: CDR1 SGHVS, CDR2 FQNEAQ. This CDR3 has 14 amino acids. Trimming cost V 1 base and J 5 bases, with 11 bases left between them. CDR3 bases: TGTGCCAGCAGCTTAGTGGGGGGTGGTACTGAAGCTTTCTTT. Translated, it gives CASSLVGGGTEAFF.

This clone turned up a few times. Here the CDR3 reads CASSIFPGLNTEAFF. As DNA, the CDR3 is TGTGCCAGTAGTATATTCCCCGGGTTGAACACTGAAGCTTTCTTT. The chain combines TRBV19 with TRBJ1-1; unclear D gene. Trimming stripped 2 bases from V and 0 bases from J, with 10 bases between. This CDR3 is 15 amino acids long. Per the germline V gene, CDR1 is LNHDA and CDR2 is SQIVND (reference sequence).

Written as DNA, the CDR3 is TGTGCCACCCGGGGACAGGCTAATGAAAAACTGTTTTTT. This codes for CATRGQANEKLFF. V is TRBV7-9 and J is TRBJ1-4, with 8 bases that match TRBD1. V trimming: 10 bases; J trimming: 3 bases; junction bases outside the gene matches: 4. The CDR3 has 13 residues. Germline-derived CDR1 and CDR2 are SEHNR and FQNEAQ (reference sequence).

This chain links TRBV7-9 with TRBJ2-3; 11 bases map to TRBD2. V dropped 3 bases and J dropped 6; count of bases not matched to a gene: 2. Germline CDR1 SEHNR, CDR2 FQNEAQ (reference sequence). The CDR3 spans 14 residues. This chain's CDR3 is CASSFSGGADTQYF. CDR3 bases: TGTGCCAGCAGCTTTAGCGGGGGGGCGGATACGCAGTATTTT.

The V gene is TRBV12-3 or TRBV12-4, the J gene TRBJ2-2; D not certain. The CDR3 has 12 amino acids. V lost 7 bases and J 6 bases, leaving 9 bases between the germline ends. This CDR3 reads CASTRWPGELFF. The CDR3 region has the DNA TGTGCCAGCACCCGCTGGCCCGGGGAGCTGTTTTTT.

V and J are TRBV7-2 and TRBJ1-5, with a tentative D call TRBD1 (6 bases). V was pared by 1 base and J by 11 bases, with 15 bases between. The germline gives CDR1 SGHTA, CDR2 FQGNSA. The CDR3 is 14 amino acids. The CDR3 sequence is CASSLDRASSAQHF. CDR3 nucleotides: TGTGCCAGCAGCTTAGACAGGGCCTCGTCGGCCCAGCATTTT.

V is TRBV5-1 and J is TRBJ2-6; D uncertain. V gave up 1 base and J gave up 0 bases, with 8 bases separating them. The CDR3 loop spans 16 amino acids. CDR1 is SGHRS, CDR2 YFSETQ, per germline. CDR3 nucleotide sequence: TGCGCCAGCAGCTTGTCTGTCCTCTCTGGGGCCAACGTCCTGACTTTC. This translates into CASSLSVLSGANVLTF.

The chain has TRBV5-1 and TRBJ2-7; possibly TRBD1 for D (6 bases). V was pared by 1 base and J by 6 bases, with 8 bases between. The germline V gene has CDR1 SGHRS and CDR2 YFSETQ. This CDR3 contains 12 residues. The DNA for the CDR3 is TGCGCCAGCAGCTTGACAGGGTCCGAGCAGTACTTC. Amino acids: CASSLTGSEQYF.

The chain couples TRBV6-5 to TRBJ2-1, with D perhaps TRBD2 (5 bases). This CDR3 contains 14 residues. Germline V lookup: CDR1 MNHEY, CDR2 SVGAGI. V was shortened by 9 bases and J by 1 base, with 13 bases between the two germline ends. The CDR3 sequence: CASPRGLSYNEQFF. The CDR3 nucleotides read TGTGCCAGTCCAAGAGGGTTATCCTACAATGAGCAGTTCTTC.

This chain joins TRBV6-4 and TRBJ2-7; D gene uncertain. The V gene lost 2 bases and the J gene lost 1 base, with 18 bases spanning the gap. CDR1 is MRHNA, CDR2 SNTAGT, per germline. The CDR3 is 17 residues long. Here the CDR3 reads CASSDPLDNTYSYEQYF. The CDR3 DNA reads TGTGCCAGCAGTGACCCCCTTGACAATACCTATTCCTACGAGCAGTACTTC.

The chain couples TRBV5-6 to TRBJ2-3, with D perhaps TRBD2 (6 bases). The germline V and J ends were trimmed by 4 bases and 1 base, with 10 bases remaining between them. This CDR3 spans 14 amino acids. The germline V gene encodes CDR1 SGHDT and CDR2 YYEEEE. The CDR3 is CASSPRGRTDTQYF. CDR3 coding DNA: TGTGCCAGCAGCCCGCGGGGTCGCACAGATACGCAGTATTTT.

This clone turned up a few times. The chain has TRBV9 and TRBJ2-7, with 7 bases that match TRBD1. Germline values: CDR1 SGDLS, CDR2 YYNGEE. CDR3 size: 13 residues. V trimming: 0 bases; J trimming: 5 bases; junction bases outside the gene matches: 2. CDR3 nucleotide sequence: TGTGCCAGCAGCGTAGGGGACAGTCACGAGCAGTACTTC. This encodes CASSVGDSHEQYF. The full variable domain, with the rest looked up from reference TRBV9 and TRBJ2-7, is DSGVTQTPKHLITATGQRVTLRCSPRSGDLSVYWYQQSLDQGLQFLIQYYNGEERAKGNILERFSAQQFPDLHSELNLSSLELGDSALYFCASSVGDSHEQYFGPGTRLTVT.

CDR3 DNA: TGTGCCAGCAGCCAGCCGGGACTAGTAGATACGCAGTATTTT. It codes for CASSQPGLVDTQYF. The chain couples TRBV3-1 (or the pseudogene TRBV3-2) to TRBJ2-3; 8 bases are a match to TRBD2. V gave up 3 bases and J gave up 5 bases; unmatched junction bases: 4. Germline assignment: CDR1 LGHDT and CDR2 YNNKEL (reference sequence). This CDR3 has 14 residues.

This rearrangement joins TRBV7-6 to TRBJ1-4; D ambiguous. This CDR3 contains 16 residues. The germline V and J ends were trimmed by 2 bases and 0 bases, with 10 bases remaining between them. Germline V gene data show CDR1 as SGHVS and CDR2 as FNYEAQ. CDR3 sequence: CASSLNRRPTNEKLFF. CDR3 bases: TGTGCCAGCAGCTTAAACAGAAGACCAACTAATGAAAAACTGTTTTTT.

This chain uses TRBV27 with TRBJ1-2; D ambiguous. CDR3 length: 14 amino acids. In germline, CDR1 is MNHEY, CDR2 SMNVEV (reference sequence). V lost 4 bases and J lost 2, with 11 bases in between. CDR3 in DNA: TGTGCCAGCAGTTCCGCGGGCGTCAACTATGGCTACACCTTC. It specifies CASSSAGVNYGYTF.

This clone was counted once. This chain uses TRBV9 with TRBJ2-1, with D possibly being TRBD1 (6 bases). The ends were cut back, 1 base at V and 7 bases at J, with 9 bases in the middle. The CDR3 length is 13 residues. Germline values: CDR1 SGDLS, CDR2 YYNGEE. CDR3 amino acids: CASSVPGQNEQFF. CDR3 bases: TGTGCCAGCAGCGTACCGGGACAAAATGAGCAGTTCTTC.